These T cell receptor beta chains were read from a single sample in a study of blood T cell repertoires in COVID-19. Generated by immunoSEQ multiplex PCR, the TCRdb table keeps only in-frame clones and is missing some. Of over 150,000 clones listed, 94% are singletons. Sequenced input: peripheral blood. The source of these receptors is a man aged 25 to 45 with COVID-19, enrolled during active disease. Each CDR3 is given with its conserved first and last residue.

cdr3_aa j_call v_call cdr3_length
CASSLDTGELGELFF TRBJ2-2 TRBV5-1 15
CASSESANYGYTF TRBJ1-2 TRBV10-1 13
CSVDTSTGPNYGYTF TRBJ1-2 TRBV29-1 15
CAISPGGTDTQYF TRBJ2-3 TRBV10-3 13
CSVYPSGGAQETQYF TRBJ2-5 TRBV29-1 15
CASSKDRSSGNTIYF TRBJ1-3 TRBV7-3 15
CAYQTSGLYNEQFF TRBJ2-1 TRBV30 14
CASSFLYNEQFF TRBJ2-1 TRBV5-6 12
CASSEATGNTIYF TRBJ1-3 TRBV6-1 13
CASSRAQGLGTEAFF TRBJ1-1 TRBV7-6 15
CASSLDSYGYTF TRBJ1-2 TRBV12-3/TRBV12-4 12
CSVEDVSGGASGYTF TRBJ1-2 TRBV29-1 15
CASSFSVGEAGGTDTQYF TRBJ2-3 TRBV7-6 18
CASRLLPGRYTF TRBJ1-2 TRBV7-3 12
CASSSGTGVGQPQHF TRBJ1-5 TRBV5-1 15
CASSGTGENGYTF TRBJ1-2 TRBV6-6 13
CASSQSWGLQETQYF TRBJ2-5 TRBV4-1 15
CASSLGQGGQPQHF TRBJ1-5 TRBV19 14
CASIEGASSGNTIYF TRBJ1-3 TRBV6-6 15
CASSFELASGVSNEQFF TRBJ2-1 TRBV7-9 17
CSVAGTGNNEQFF TRBJ2-1 TRBV29-1 13